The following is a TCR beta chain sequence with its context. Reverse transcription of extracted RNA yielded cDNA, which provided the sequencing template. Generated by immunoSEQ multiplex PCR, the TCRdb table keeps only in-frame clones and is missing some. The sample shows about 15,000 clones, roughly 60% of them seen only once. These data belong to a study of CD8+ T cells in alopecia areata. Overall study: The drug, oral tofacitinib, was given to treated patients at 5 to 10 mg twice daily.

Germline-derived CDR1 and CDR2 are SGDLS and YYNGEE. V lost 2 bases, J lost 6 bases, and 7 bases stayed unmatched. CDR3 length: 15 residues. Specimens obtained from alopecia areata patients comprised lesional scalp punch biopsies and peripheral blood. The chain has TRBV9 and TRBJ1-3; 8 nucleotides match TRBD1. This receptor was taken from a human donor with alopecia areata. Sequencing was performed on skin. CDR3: CASSVQTGGLNTIYF. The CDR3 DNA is TGTGCCAGCAGCGTCCAAACAGGGGGTTTAAACACCATATATTTT.